The rows below give T cell receptor beta chains drawn from one sample of a study of blood T cell repertoires in COVID-19. TCRdb's copy holds only in-frame clones and misses some; the assay was immunoSEQ multiplex PCR. The sample shows around 300,000 clones, 86% of them seen only once. Sequencing input: peripheral blood. Receptors were obtained from a woman in her thirties who had recovered from COVID-19. Each CDR3 is given with its conserved first and last residue. D genes are given only for firm matches. Rows give clone size only sometimes, using once, few, many, or a class for an expanded clone.

V gene: TRBV28
clone size: NA
J gene: TRBJ2-7
D gene: TRBD1
CDR3 protein: CASSPWDREAYEQYF
CDR3 DNA: TGTGCCAGCAGTCCTTGGGACAGGGAGGCCTACGAGCAGTACTTC

V gene: TRBV6-6
clone size: NA
J gene: TRBJ1-2
D gene: TRBD1
CDR3 protein: CASNGQGKAYGYTF
CDR3 DNA: TGTGCCAGCAATGGACAGGGGAAGGCCTATGGCTACACCTTC

V gene: TRBV5-1
clone size: NA
J gene: TRBJ1-1
D gene: NA
CDR3 protein: CASSATGSIGTEAFF
CDR3 DNA: TGCGCCAGCAGCGCAACAGGGAGTATAGGGACTGAAGCTTTCTTT

V gene: TRBV6-2/TRBV6-3
clone size: NA
J gene: TRBJ1-4
D gene: NA
CDR3 protein: CASSYSRNEKLFF
CDR3 DNA: TGTGCCAGCAGTTATAGTCGAAATGAAAAACTGTTTTTT

V gene: TRBV3-1/TRBV3-2
clone size: few
J gene: TRBJ2-3
D gene: NA
CDR3 protein: CASSHTSTDTQYF
CDR3 DNA: TGTGCCAGCAGCCATACTAGCACAGATACGCAGTATTTT

V gene: TRBV24-1
clone size: NA
J gene: TRBJ2-2
D gene: NA
CDR3 protein: CATSEAGETGELFF
CDR3 DNA: TGTGCCACCAGTGAGGCAGGGGAGACCGGGGAGCTGTTTTTT

V gene: TRBV29-1
clone size: NA
J gene: TRBJ2-5
D gene: NA
CDR3 protein: CSTNGQIQETQYF
CDR3 DNA: TGCAGCACAAACGGACAGATCCAAGAGACCCAGTACTTC

V gene: TRBV5-8
clone size: NA
J gene: TRBJ2-1
D gene: TRBD2
CDR3 protein: CASSPARGLGNNEQFF
CDR3 DNA: TGTGCCAGCAGCCCGGCCCGAGGACTAGGCAACAATGAGCAGTTCTTC

V gene: TRBV6-5
clone size: once
J gene: TRBJ1-5
D gene: NA
CDR3 protein: CASSYTGRAEEPQHF
CDR3 DNA: TGTGCCAGCAGTTACACAGGGCGGGCCGAGGAACCCCAGCATTTT

V gene: TRBV7-9
clone size: NA
J gene: TRBJ1-2
D gene: NA
CDR3 protein: CASSFRNYGYTF
CDR3 DNA: TGTGCCAGCAGCTTCAGGAACTATGGCTACACCTTC

V gene: TRBV3-1/TRBV3-2
clone size: NA
J gene: TRBJ2-7
D gene: NA
CDR3 protein: CASSQDLGQGTLTYEQYF
CDR3 DNA: TGTGCCAGCAGCCAAGATCTTGGGCAGGGGACCCTAACCTACGAGCAGTACTTC

V gene: TRBV27
clone size: NA
J gene: TRBJ1-4
D gene: TRBD1
CDR3 protein: CASSPRPAGTDEKLFF
CDR3 DNA: TGTGCCAGCAGCCCCCGACCTGCGGGGACAGATGAAAAACTGTTTTTT

V gene: TRBV7-9
clone size: NA
J gene: TRBJ2-1
D gene: NA
CDR3 protein: CASSLESGRMGNEQFF
CDR3 DNA: TGTGCCAGCAGCTTAGAATCGGGGAGGATGGGCAATGAGCAGTTCTTC

V gene: TRBV27
clone size: NA
J gene: TRBJ2-5
D gene: NA
CDR3 protein: CASRIQGSETQYF
CDR3 DNA: TGTGCCAGCAGGATACAGGGTTCGGAGACCCAGTACTTC

V gene: TRBV4-1
clone size: NA
J gene: TRBJ2-3
D gene: NA
CDR3 protein: CASRHQGSTDTQYF
CDR3 DNA: TGCGCCAGCCGACATCAGGGATCCACAGATACGCAGTATTTT

V gene: TRBV11-2
clone size: NA
J gene: TRBJ2-2
D gene: TRBD2
CDR3 protein: CASSFLPSGGAYGELFF
CDR3 DNA: TGTGCCAGCAGCTTTCTTCCTAGCGGGGGGGCCTACGGGGAGCTGTTTTTT

V gene: TRBV10-3
clone size: few
J gene: TRBJ1-5
D gene: NA
CDR3 protein: CAISEGQGDQPQHF
CDR3 DNA: TGTGCCATCAGTGAAGGCCAGGGTGATCAGCCCCAGCATTTT

V gene: TRBV7-8
clone size: NA
J gene: TRBJ2-7
D gene: TRBD1
CDR3 protein: CASSSLRQGADEQYF
CDR3 DNA: TGTGCCAGCAGCTCCTTGAGACAGGGGGCGGACGAGCAGTACTTC

V gene: TRBV27
clone size: NA
J gene: TRBJ1-3
D gene: NA
CDR3 protein: CASSLSAPDSPTGNTIYF
CDR3 DNA: TGTGCCAGCAGTTTATCGGCCCCCGACAGCCCCACTGGAAACACCATATATTTT

V gene: TRBV19
clone size: NA
J gene: TRBJ2-1
D gene: NA
CDR3 protein: CASSTSLDNEQFF
CDR3 DNA: TGTGCCAGTAGTACCTCTCTCGACAATGAGCAGTTCTTC

V gene: TRBV19
clone size: NA
J gene: TRBJ2-3
D gene: NA
CDR3 protein: CASSIGSQERTDTQYF
CDR3 DNA: TGTGCCAGTAGTATTGGTTCGCAGGAACGCACAGATACGCAGTATTTT

V gene: TRBV10-1
clone size: NA
J gene: TRBJ2-3
D gene: TRBD1
CDR3 protein: CASSESDRGRPDTQYF
CDR3 DNA: TGCGCCAGCAGTGAGTCCGACAGGGGGAGGCCAGATACGCAGTATTTT

V gene: TRBV11-2
clone size: once
J gene: TRBJ2-2
D gene: NA
CDR3 protein: CASSLPLATNTGELFF
CDR3 DNA: TGTGCCAGCAGCTTACCCCTAGCGACGAACACCGGGGAGCTGTTTTTT

V gene: TRBV11-2
clone size: NA
J gene: TRBJ2-3
D gene: NA
CDR3 protein: CASSPVALGTDTQYF
CDR3 DNA: TGTGCCAGCAGCCCCGTAGCATTGGGCACAGATACGCAGTATTTT

V gene: TRBV6-5
clone size: NA
J gene: TRBJ2-1
D gene: NA
CDR3 protein: CASSYRSGVDEQFF
CDR3 DNA: TGTGCCAGCAGTTACCGTTCGGGAGTCGATGAGCAGTTCTTC

V gene: TRBV6-5
clone size: NA
J gene: TRBJ2-7
D gene: TRBD2
CDR3 protein: CASSRLAAAGQYF
CDR3 DNA: TGTGCCAGCAGTCGGCTAGCGGCGGCCGGGCAGTACTTC

V gene: TRBV6-2/TRBV6-3
clone size: NA
J gene: TRBJ2-3
D gene: NA
CDR3 protein: CASSYWGLAPSTDTQYF
CDR3 DNA: TGTGCCAGCAGTTACTGGGGGCTCGCCCCTAGCACAGATACGCAGTATTTT

V gene: TRBV11-2
clone size: NA
J gene: TRBJ2-3
D gene: NA
CDR3 protein: CASSQLLADTQYF
CDR3 DNA: TGTGCCAGCAGCCAACTGCTAGCAGATACGCAGTATTTT

V gene: TRBV7-9
clone size: NA
J gene: TRBJ2-7
D gene: TRBD2
CDR3 protein: CASSSREDNLYEQYF
CDR3 DNA: TGTGCCAGCAGCTCCCGGGAGGACAACCTCTACGAGCAGTACTTC

V gene: TRBV14
clone size: once
J gene: TRBJ2-2
D gene: NA
CDR3 protein: CASSQPGGTGELFF
CDR3 DNA: TGTGCCAGCAGCCAACCCGGAGGGACCGGGGAGCTGTTTTTT

V gene: TRBV24-1
clone size: NA
J gene: TRBJ2-2
D gene: NA
CDR3 protein: CATSAAGENTGELFF
CDR3 DNA: TGTGCCACCAGTGCGGCAGGGGAGAACACCGGGGAGCTGTTTTTT

V gene: TRBV29-1
clone size: NA
J gene: TRBJ2-2
D gene: NA
CDR3 protein: CSVQGFKAGELFF
CDR3 DNA: TGCAGCGTTCAGGGGTTTAAGGCCGGGGAGCTGTTTTTT

V gene: TRBV14
clone size: few
J gene: TRBJ1-2
D gene: NA
CDR3 protein: CASRNSGFDGYTF
CDR3 DNA: TGTGCCAGCAGGAACAGTGGCTTCGATGGCTACACCTTC

V gene: TRBV2
clone size: few
J gene: TRBJ1-1
D gene: NA
CDR3 protein: CASSQFGGRANTEAFF
CDR3 DNA: TGTGCCAGCAGCCAATTTGGGGGGAGGGCGAACACTGAAGCTTTCTTT

V gene: TRBV27
clone size: NA
J gene: TRBJ2-1
D gene: NA
CDR3 protein: CASSFGGSYNEQFF
CDR3 DNA: TGTGCCAGCAGTTTCGGGGGATCCTACAATGAGCAGTTCTTC

V gene: TRBV7-9
clone size: NA
J gene: TRBJ2-1
D gene: TRBD2
CDR3 protein: CASSPGLADNEQFF
CDR3 DNA: TGTGCCAGCAGCCCGGGACTAGCGGACAATGAGCAGTTCTTC

V gene: TRBV19
clone size: once
J gene: TRBJ1-1
D gene: TRBD1
CDR3 protein: CASRNRGTEAFF
CDR3 DNA: TGTGCCAGTAGAAACAGGGGAACTGAAGCTTTCTTT

V gene: TRBV19
clone size: NA
J gene: TRBJ2-3
D gene: TRBD2
CDR3 protein: CASSIASGADTQYF
CDR3 DNA: TGTGCCAGTAGTATCGCTAGCGGGGCGGATACGCAGTATTTT

V gene: TRBV7-2
clone size: once
J gene: TRBJ1-5
D gene: NA
CDR3 protein: CASSTRGGAGQPQHF
CDR3 DNA: TGTGCCAGCAGCACCCGGGGCGGGGCCGGGCAGCCCCAGCATTTT

V gene: TRBV11-1
clone size: NA
J gene: TRBJ2-6
D gene: TRBD1
CDR3 protein: CASSPDRVSGANVLTF
CDR3 DNA: TGTGCCAGCAGCCCAGACAGGGTCTCTGGGGCCAACGTCCTGACTTTC

V gene: TRBV9
clone size: NA
J gene: TRBJ2-2
D gene: NA
CDR3 protein: CASSSRNTGELFF
CDR3 DNA: TGTGCCAGCAGCTCTCGGAACACCGGGGAGCTGTTTTTT

V gene: TRBV2
clone size: NA
J gene: TRBJ2-1
D gene: TRBD1
CDR3 protein: CASSPTGRPYNEQFF
CDR3 DNA: TGTGCCAGCAGCCCGACAGGGCGACCCTACAATGAGCAGTTCTTC

V gene: TRBV11-2
clone size: NA
J gene: TRBJ2-5
D gene: NA
CDR3 protein: CASSLAQQGETQYF
CDR3 DNA: TGTGCCAGCAGCTTAGCCCAGCAGGGAGAGACCCAGTACTTC

V gene: TRBV2
clone size: once
J gene: TRBJ1-6
D gene: TRBD1
CDR3 protein: CASIAGTGVSPLHF
CDR3 DNA: TGTGCCAGCATTGCCGGGACAGGGGTTTCACCCCTCCACTTT

V gene: TRBV19
clone size: NA
J gene: TRBJ2-1
D gene: TRBD2
CDR3 protein: CASGTSAVNEQFF
CDR3 DNA: TGTGCCAGCGGGACTAGCGCCGTGAATGAGCAGTTCTTC

V gene: TRBV6-2/TRBV6-3
clone size: NA
J gene: TRBJ2-7
D gene: NA
CDR3 protein: CASSHSSYEQYF
CDR3 DNA: TGTGCCAGCAGCCACAGCTCCTACGAGCAGTACTTC

V gene: TRBV2
clone size: NA
J gene: TRBJ1-5
D gene: NA
CDR3 protein: CASSEGRGPISQPQHF
CDR3 DNA: TGTGCCAGCAGTGAGGGGCGGGGTCCGATATCTCAGCCCCAGCATTTT

V gene: TRBV7-2
clone size: NA
J gene: TRBJ2-1
D gene: TRBD2
CDR3 protein: CASSHPVAGGWNNEQFF
CDR3 DNA: TGTGCCAGCAGCCACCCTGTAGCGGGAGGTTGGAACAATGAGCAGTTCTTC

V gene: TRBV6-5
clone size: NA
J gene: TRBJ1-5
D gene: TRBD1
CDR3 protein: CASSKGQGNQPQHF
CDR3 DNA: TGTGCCAGCAGTAAGGGACAGGGTAATCAGCCCCAGCATTTT

V gene: TRBV19
clone size: once
J gene: TRBJ2-5
D gene: TRBD2
CDR3 protein: CASSTAGTSGQETQYF
CDR3 DNA: TGTGCCAGTAGTACCGCCGGGACTAGCGGGCAAGAGACCCAGTACTTC

V gene: TRBV11-2
clone size: NA
J gene: TRBJ2-7
D gene: NA
CDR3 protein: CASNSDREGEQYF
CDR3 DNA: TGTGCCAGCAACTCAGACAGGGAGGGAGAGCAGTACTTC

V gene: TRBV7-2
clone size: NA
J gene: TRBJ2-1
D gene: NA
CDR3 protein: CASSSPYLPGMDEQFF
CDR3 DNA: TGTGCCAGCAGCTCACCCTACCTCCCAGGGATGGATGAGCAGTTCTTC

V gene: TRBV6-2/TRBV6-3
clone size: NA
J gene: TRBJ2-7
D gene: TRBD1
CDR3 protein: CASSYTGTGGYEQYF
CDR3 DNA: TGTGCCAGCAGTTACACCGGGACAGGGGGCTACGAGCAGTACTTC

V gene: TRBV15
clone size: once
J gene: TRBJ2-7
D gene: NA
CDR3 protein: CATSSIPQGRDEQYF
CDR3 DNA: TGTGCCACCAGCAGTATCCCCCAGGGAAGGGACGAGCAGTACTTC

V gene: TRBV4-1
clone size: NA
J gene: TRBJ1-1
D gene: TRBD1
CDR3 protein: CASSQEVTGDTEAFF
CDR3 DNA: TGCGCCAGCAGCCAAGAAGTGACAGGGGACACTGAAGCTTTCTTT

V gene: TRBV19
clone size: once
J gene: TRBJ2-1
D gene: TRBD2
CDR3 protein: CASSWSGDSYNEQFF
CDR3 DNA: TGTGCCAGTAGCTGGAGCGGGGACTCCTACAATGAGCAGTTCTTC

V gene: TRBV27
clone size: few
J gene: TRBJ2-7
D gene: TRBD1
CDR3 protein: CASLGGGQGSYEQYF
CDR3 DNA: TGTGCCAGCCTGGGGGGCGGACAGGGGTCCTACGAGCAGTACTTC

V gene: TRBV27
clone size: NA
J gene: TRBJ1-1
D gene: TRBD1
CDR3 protein: CASRQGWAEAFF
CDR3 DNA: TGTGCCAGCAGACAGGGGTGGGCTGAAGCTTTCTTT

V gene: TRBV6-6
clone size: once
J gene: TRBJ1-3
D gene: NA
CDR3 protein: CASSTSRLSSGNTIYF
CDR3 DNA: TGTGCCAGCAGTACCTCGCGACTGAGCTCTGGAAACACCATATATTTT